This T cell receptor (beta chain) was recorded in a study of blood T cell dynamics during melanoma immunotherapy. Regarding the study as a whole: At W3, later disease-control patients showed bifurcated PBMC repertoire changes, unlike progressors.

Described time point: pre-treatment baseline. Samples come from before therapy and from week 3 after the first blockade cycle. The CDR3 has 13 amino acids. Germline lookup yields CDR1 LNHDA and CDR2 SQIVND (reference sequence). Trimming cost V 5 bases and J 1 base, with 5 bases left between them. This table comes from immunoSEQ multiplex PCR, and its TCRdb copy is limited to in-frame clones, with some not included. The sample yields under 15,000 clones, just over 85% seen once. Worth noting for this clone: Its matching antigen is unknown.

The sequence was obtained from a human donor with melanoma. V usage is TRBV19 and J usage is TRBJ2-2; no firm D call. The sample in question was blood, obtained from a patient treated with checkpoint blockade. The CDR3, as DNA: TGTGCCAGTAGTGAGCAGAACACCGGGGAGCTGTTTTTT. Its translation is CASSEQNTGELFF.